The clone carrying this TCR beta chain was observed a few times. With 8 bases removed from V and 0 bases from J, the gap between germline ends came to 14 bases. This CDR3 is 16 amino acids long. The germline gives CDR1 LGHNA, CDR2 YNFKEQ. This record comes from a study of blood T cells in healthy people across ages. Sample-barcoded 5' priming and a J-beta primer mix drove a second PCR of 7 to 11 cycles. Tags on each cDNA molecule came from a template-switch adaptor with 12 random nucleotides. TCRdb used MiXCR to reprocess the 5' RACE reads, holding one entry per CDR3 protein. The sample carries about 1.4 million distinct CDR3 sequences, roughly 60% recorded once.

The chain carries TRBV4-2 and TRBJ2-6; possible D gene TRBD2, 7 bases. Sequencing was done on a sample of blood. This clonotype originated in a man in his late teens or twenties in good health. CDR3 nucleotide sequence: TGTGCCAGCGAAGGGGGGGACCCCTCTGGGGCCAACGTCCTGACTTTC. Protein sequence: CASEGGDPSGANVLTF.